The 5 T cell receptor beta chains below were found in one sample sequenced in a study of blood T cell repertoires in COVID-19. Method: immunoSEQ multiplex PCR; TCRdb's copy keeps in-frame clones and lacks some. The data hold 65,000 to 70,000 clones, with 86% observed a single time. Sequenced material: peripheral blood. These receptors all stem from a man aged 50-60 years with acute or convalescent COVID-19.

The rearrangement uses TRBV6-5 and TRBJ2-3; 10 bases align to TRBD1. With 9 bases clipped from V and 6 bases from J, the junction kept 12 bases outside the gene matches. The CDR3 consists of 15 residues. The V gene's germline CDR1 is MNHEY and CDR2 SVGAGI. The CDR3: CASRAGTGAGDTQYF. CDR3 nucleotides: TGTGCCAGTCGTGCCGGGACAGGGGCAGGGGATACGCAGTATTTT.

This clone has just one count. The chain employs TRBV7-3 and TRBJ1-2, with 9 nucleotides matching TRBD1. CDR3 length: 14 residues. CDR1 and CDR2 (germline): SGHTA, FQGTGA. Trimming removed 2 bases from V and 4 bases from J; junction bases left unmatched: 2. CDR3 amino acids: CASSLGTGSYGYTF. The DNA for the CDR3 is TGTGCCAGCAGCTTAGGGACAGGGAGCTATGGCTACACCTTC.

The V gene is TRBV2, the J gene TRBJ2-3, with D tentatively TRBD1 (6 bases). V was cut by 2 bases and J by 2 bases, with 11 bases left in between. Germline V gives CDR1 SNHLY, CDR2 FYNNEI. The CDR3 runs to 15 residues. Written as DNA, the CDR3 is TGTGCCAGCAGTGAACCTCCAGGGGCCACAGATACGCAGTATTTT. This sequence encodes CASSEPPGATDTQYF. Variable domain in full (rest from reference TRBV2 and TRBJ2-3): EPEVTQTPSHQVTQMGQEVILRCVPISNHLYFYWYRQILGQKVEFLVSFYNNEISEKSEIFDDQFSVERPDGSNFTLKIRSTKLEDSAMYFCASSEPPGATDTQYFGPGTRLTVL.

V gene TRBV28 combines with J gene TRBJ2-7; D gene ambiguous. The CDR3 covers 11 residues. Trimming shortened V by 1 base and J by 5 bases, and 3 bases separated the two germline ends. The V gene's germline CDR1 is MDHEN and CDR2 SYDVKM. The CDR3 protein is CASSLLNEQYF. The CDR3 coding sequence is TGTGCCAGCAGTTTATTAAACGAGCAGTACTTC.

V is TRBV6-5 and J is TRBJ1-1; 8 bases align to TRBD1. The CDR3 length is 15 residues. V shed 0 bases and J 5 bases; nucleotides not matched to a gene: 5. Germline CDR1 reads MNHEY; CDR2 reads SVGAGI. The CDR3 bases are TGTGCCAGCAGTTACTCGAAGCAGGGGGCAACTGAAGCTTTCTTT. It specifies CASSYSKQGATEAFF.